The 32 T cell receptor beta chains listed next were all sequenced from one sample in a study of T cells in Graves' hyperthyroidism and ophthalmopathy. TCR beta CDR3 region amplification was performed from RNA transcripts. The HTBI primer set drove a first-round RT-PCR of the TCR CDR3. TCRdb used MiXCR to reprocess the multiplex PCR reads, holding one entry per CDR3 protein. The sample yields 540,000 or so distinct CDR3 sequences, about 15% seen once. The sequencing sample was made of blood. Every receptor here comes from a woman in her twenties or thirties with Graves' hyperthyroidism.

CDR3 DNA: TGTGCCACCAGTGATCCCTTGATACAGGGGCGGTACGAGCAGTACTTC. Its protein is CATSDPLIQGRYEQYF. The chain carries TRBV24-1 and TRBJ2-7; 7 bases fit TRBD1. The CDR3 covers 16 residues. Germline V gene sequence: CDR1 KGHDR, CDR2 SFDVKD. Trimming cost V 3 bases and J 4 bases; bases outside gene matches: 11.

This clonotype was seen many times. The chain joins TRBV6-1 to TRBJ2-3, with 11 positions matching TRBD2. The V gene's germline CDR1 is MNHNS and CDR2 SASEGT. The trim removed 4 bases at V and 8 bases at J, leaving 8 bases unmatched. The CDR3 runs 15 residues. For the CDR3, the DNA is TGTGCCAGCAGTGCCACTAGCGGGAGAGTTTTTACGCAGTATTTT. Translating gives CASSATSGRVFTQYF.

J is TRBJ2-1 and V is TRBV12-3 or TRBV12-4, with 15 bases that match TRBD2. This CDR3 has 15 amino acids. The trim removed 5 bases at V and 11 bases at J, leaving 7 bases unmatched. DNA for the CDR3: TGTGCCAGCAGTACTCGGACTAGCGGGAGGGCCCAGCAGTTCTTC. Its protein product is CASSTRTSGRAQQFF.

Many counts were recorded for this clonotype. The chain combines TRBV3-1 with TRBJ2-3; D ambiguous. The V gene lost 0 bases and the J gene lost 0 bases, with 13 bases spanning the gap. Germline V lookup: CDR1 LGHDT, CDR2 YNNKEL (reference sequence). This CDR3 is built from 17 residues. The CDR3 loop reads CASSQDTAFPSTDTQYF. The CDR3 DNA is TGTGCCAGCAGCCAAGATACAGCGTTTCCTAGCACAGATACGCAGTATTTT.

The table lists this clonotype with a few counts. This rearrangement joins TRBV5-5 to TRBJ2-6; no clear D. The CDR3 sequence is 15 residues long. The V gene's germline CDR1 is SGHKS and CDR2 YYEKEE (reference sequence). The germline V and J ends were trimmed by 4 bases and 4 bases, with 12 bases remaining between them. Written as DNA, the CDR3 is TGTGCCAGCAGCGGAGCCCCACTCGGGGCCAACGTCCTGACTTTC. Translating gives CASSGAPLGANVLTF.

This clonotype was counted a few times. The rearrangement joins TRBV20-1 to TRBJ2-2; D is uncertain. The V end lost 3 bases, the J end lost 6 bases, and 11 bases lay between the germline ends. CDR3 length: 13 residues. CDR1 is DFQATT and CDR2 is SNEGSKA in the germline V gene (reference sequence). The CDR3 nucleotides read TGCAGTGCTAGTCTTCCGGGCCCCGGGGAGCTGTTTTTT. The encoded protein is CSASLPGPGELFF.

This clonotype was seen a handful of times. The genes are TRBV30 and TRBJ1-6, with D possibly TRBD1 on 6 matching bases. The V and J ends lost 3 bases and 6 bases respectively, with 15 bases between them. The CDR3 spans 15 residues. CDR1 GTSNPN and CDR2 SVGIG come from the germline V gene (reference sequence). CDR3 sequence (DNA): TGTGCCTGGAGAGAGGACAGAGTCTTTAATTCACCCCTCCACTTT. Amino acids: CAWREDRVFNSPLHF.

In this sample, this clonotype turned up many times. The chain is built from TRBV6-5 and TRBJ1-1, with D uncertain. The V gene's germline CDR1 is MNHEY and CDR2 SVGAGI. Trimming removed 0 bases from V and 1 base from J, with 12 bases in between. The length of the CDR3 is 16 residues. The CDR3 sequence: CASSYSETMGNTEAFF. CDR3 in DNA: TGTGCCAGCAGTTACTCTGAGACAATGGGGAACACTGAAGCTTTCTTT.

On this clonotype itself: One end of the junction fails to match germline, which may point to a read error. The chain combines TRBV6-2 or TRBV6-3 with TRBJ2-1, with a tentative D call TRBD2 (5 bases). CDR1 is MNHEY, CDR2 SVGEGT, per germline. The CDR3 covers 16 residues. The CDR3 DNA reads TGTGCCAGCACCTACGCGGGCGCGAGCTCCTACAGTGAGCAGTTCTTC. Translation: CASTYAGASSYSEQFF.

The chain employs TRBV20-1 and TRBJ1-6, with 9 bases fitting TRBD1. Germline CDR1 and CDR2: DFQATT and SNEGSKA (reference sequence). The J segment lost 7 bases and the V segment lost 6 bases, leaving 13 bases of the junction unmatched. This CDR3 comprises 16 residues. CDR3: CSAVPGQGRWNSPLHF. DNA for the CDR3: TGCAGTGCCGTCCCGGGACAGGGACGGTGGAATTCACCCCTCCACTTT.

This clonotype appeared a few times. Likely a read error: the CDR3 ends without its conserved phenylalanine or tryptophan. This chain connects TRBV7-3 to TRBJ1-1; maybe TRBD1 (5 bases). Germline assignment: CDR1 SGHTA and CDR2 FQGTGA. There are 16 residues in the CDR3. Trimming pared 2 bases from V and 5 bases from J, leaving 18 bases between. Here the CDR3 reads CASSLAGGIGGTEAFL. In nucleotides, the CDR3 is TGTGCCAGCAGCTTAGCTGGGGGGATAGGAGGAACTGAAGCTTTCCTT.

This clonotype was found many times. The chain combines TRBV18 with TRBJ1-1; D is unclear. The CDR3 is 14 residues long. Germline V gene data show CDR1 as KGHSH and CDR2 as LQKENI. Between the trimmed V and J ends, which lost 5 bases and 1 base, there was a span of 11 bases. In nucleotides, the CDR3 is TGTGCCAGCTCATCAAATACGGGGAACACTGAAGCTTTCTTT. Its translation: CASSSNTGNTEAFF.

This clonotype appeared many times. This chain uses TRBV27 with TRBJ2-7, with D maybe TRBD1 (6 bases). The CDR3 is made up of 12 amino acids. Trimming removed 4 bases from V and 3 bases from J, with 7 bases in between. Per germline, CDR1 MNHEY and CDR2 SMNVEV (reference sequence). CDR3 nucleotide sequence: TGTGCCAGCAGTTCAGGGGACTACGAGCAGTACTTC. Residues: CASSSGDYEQYF.

There are a few counts of this clonotype. J is TRBJ1-2 and V is TRBV27; D might be TRBD1 (5 bases). There are 13 residues in the CDR3. The V and J ends lost 6 bases and 6 bases respectively, with 14 bases between them. Germline V CDR1 and CDR2: MNHEY, SMNVEV (reference sequence). This CDR3 reads CASSNGTWHGYTF. The CDR3 nucleotides are TGTGCCAGCAGCAACGGGACCTGGCATGGCTACACCTTC.

Comments on this clonotype: This sequence may be a read error, since a much larger clone differs from it by one base. This CDR3 fails to terminate in the conserved phenylalanine or tryptophan, so it likely reflects a read error. The chain has TRBV7-2 and TRBJ2-1; TRBD2 might be the D (5 bases). Trimming took off 0 bases at V and 6 bases at J, with 18 bases between the two ends. Germline CDR1 SGHTA, CDR2 FQGNSA. The CDR3 contains 17 residues. This chain's CDR3 is CASSLAPVGAGINEQFS. CDR3 sequence (DNA): TGTGCCAGCAGCTTAGCGCCTGTTGGAGCCGGGATCAATGAGCAGTTCTCC.

The gene calls are TRBV19 and TRBJ1-1; perhaps TRBD1 as D (6 bases). In germline, CDR1 is LNHDA, CDR2 SQIVND (reference sequence). CDR3 length equals 14 residues. With 5 bases removed from V and 4 bases from J, the gap between germline ends came to 14 bases. This CDR3 is CASSVTDRTTEAFF. The DNA for the CDR3 is TGTGCCAGTAGTGTCACCGACAGGACCACTGAAGCTTTCTTT. Looking up the rest from reference TRBV19 and TRBJ1-1 gives the full variable domain: DGGITQSPKYLFRKEGQNVTLSCEQNLNHDAMYWYRQDPGQGLRLIYYSQIVNDFQKGDIAEGYSVSREKKESFPLTVTSAQKNPTAFYLCASSVTDRTTEAFFGQGTRLTVV.

The gene calls are TRBV29-1 and TRBJ1-1; TRBD1 matches 10 bases. This CDR3 contains 13 residues. With 5 bases clipped from V and 7 bases from J, the junction kept 7 bases outside the gene matches. From germline, CDR1 is SQVTM and CDR2 ANQGSEA. In DNA, the CDR3 is TGCAGCGTTCTCCGGGGGACAGGGGTTGAAGCTTTCTTT. Translated: CSVLRGTGVEAFF.

This clonotype has a count of ten or more. The chain couples TRBV11-2 to TRBJ2-3, with D unresolved. Germline V gives CDR1 SGHAT, CDR2 FQNNGV. The V end lost 0 bases, the J end lost 2 bases, and 6 bases lay between the germline ends. The CDR3 is 14 amino acids. The CDR3 DNA reads TGTGCCAGCAGCTTAGACAGCTACACAGATACGCAGTATTTT. Protein sequence: CASSLDSYTDTQYF. The variable domain in full, with the rest retrieved from reference TRBV11-2 and TRBJ2-3, is EAGVAQSPRYKIIEKRQSVAFWCNPISGHATLYWYQQILGQGPKLLIQFQNNGVVDDSQLPKDRFSAERLKGVDSTLKIQPAKLEDSAVYLCASSLDSYTDTQYFGPGTRLTVL.

This clonotype occurred many times. CDR3 amino acids: CASSLIRQGTAIKETQYF. CDR3 DNA sequence: TGTGCCAGCAGTTTAATCCGGCAGGGAACGGCGATAAAAGAGACCCAGTACTTC. The chain combines TRBV27 with TRBJ2-5; D possibly corresponds to TRBD1 (5 bases). V was trimmed by 2 bases and J by 3 bases, leaving 22 bases between them. The CDR3 contains 18 residues. Germline lookup yields CDR1 MNHEY and CDR2 SMNVEV (reference sequence).

This clonotype appeared many times. This chain joins TRBV6-1 and TRBJ2-7, with a possible D match to TRBD2 (6 bases). With 9 bases removed from V and 4 bases from J, the gap between germline ends came to 16 bases. The germline V gene encodes CDR1 MNHNS and CDR2 SASEGT. The CDR3 length is 13 residues. This CDR3 is CASRRVGRYEQYF. The CDR3 bases are TGTGCCAGTAGGCGGGTGGGGAGGTACGAGCAGTACTTC.

The table lists this clonotype with a few counts. The CDR3: CASSPGYGVLAEKYNEQFF. In DNA, the CDR3 is TGCGCCAGCAGCCCGGGGTACGGAGTACTAGCGGAAAAGTACAATGAGCAGTTCTTC. The gene calls are TRBV5-1 and TRBJ2-1; 8 nucleotides align to TRBD2. Per germline, CDR1 SGHRS and CDR2 YFSETQ. The CDR3 runs 19 residues. V lost 4 bases to trimming and J lost 4 bases; unmatched junction nucleotides: 19.

The V and J genes are TRBV5-4 and TRBJ2-1, with unresolved D. V was pared by 4 bases and J by 8 bases, with 7 bases between. CDR1 and CDR2 from the germline V gene are SGHNT and YYREEE (reference sequence). CDR3 length: 11 amino acids. The CDR3: CASSHSDEQFF. The CDR3, as DNA: TGTGCCAGCAGCCACAGTGATGAGCAGTTCTTC.

The rearrangement uses TRBV4-1 and TRBJ2-1, with D hard to call. V was shortened by 0 bases and J by 9 bases, with 12 bases between the two germline ends. The CDR3 is 14 amino acids. Per germline, CDR1 MGHRA and CDR2 YSYEKL. For the CDR3, the DNA is TGCGCCAGCAGCCAAGAGCTGATCAGTACTGAGCAGTTCTTC. Translation gives CASSQELISTEQFF.

Comment on this clonotype: This may be a read error: a much more frequent sequence differs by one nucleotide. The chain recombines TRBV10-2 with TRBJ2-7, with 9 bases lining up with TRBD1. The J call may be incorrect, as the DNA end agrees better with TRBJ2-1. CDR3 length: 13 residues. CDR1 is WSHSY, CDR2 SAAADI, per germline. In DNA, the CDR3 is TGCGCCAGCAGCGGACAGGGGAACTACGAGCAGTTCTTC. The encoded protein is CASSGQGNYEQFF.

This clonotype was observed at least ten times. The chain couples TRBV18 to TRBJ2-3, with D tentatively TRBD1 (6 bases). This CDR3 comprises 14 residues. CDR1 and CDR2 (germline): KGHSH, LQKENI. V was cut by 6 bases and J by 4 bases, with 14 bases left in between. In DNA, the CDR3 is TGTGCCAGCTCGACACTTCAGGGGTCAGATACGCAGTATTTT. Protein sequence: CASSTLQGSDTQYF.

This clonotype has a count of ten or more. The V gene is TRBV6-1, the J gene TRBJ1-1; D is perhaps TRBD1 (6 bases). Germline V gene data show CDR1 as MNHNS and CDR2 as SASEGT. V was clipped by 5 bases and J by 5 bases, with 18 bases between them. This CDR3 contains 15 residues. The CDR3 DNA sequence: TGTGCCAGCAGTCGCACCAACAGGGTAGGGACTGAAGCTTTCTTT. Amino acid sequence: CASSRTNRVGTEAFF.

This clonotype showed up just a few times. The chain is built from TRBV24-1 and TRBJ2-3; 8 positions agree with TRBD2. From germline, CDR1 is KGHDR and CDR2 SFDVKD. The ends lost 6 bases at V and 0 bases at J; junction bases unmatched: 4. This CDR3 region has 15 residues. CDR3 sequence (DNA): TGTGCCACCAGTCAAAGCGGGAGTAGCACAGATACGCAGTATTTT. Translated: CATSQSGSSTDTQYF.

The CDR3 DNA sequence: TGCAGCGTTGAAGATCCATCTAGCGGGACGGCAGATACGCAGTATTTT. Translated: CSVEDPSSGTADTQYF. The chain uses TRBV29-1 and TRBJ2-3; 9 bases are a match to TRBD2. Per the germline V gene, CDR1 is SQVTM and CDR2 is ANQGSEA. V lost 0 bases and J lost 4; bases outside the gene matches: 8. This CDR3 comprises 16 residues.

The genes are TRBV29-1 and TRBJ2-2, with D perhaps given as TRBD1 or TRBD2 (5 bases each). This CDR3 is 17 amino acids long. Germline V gene sequence: CDR1 SQVTM, CDR2 ANQGSEA. V gave up 7 bases and J gave up 0 bases, with 21 bases separating them. The CDR3 spells CSASGRAPPSNTGELFF. The CDR3, as DNA: TGCAGCGCCAGCGGCAGGGCGCCCCCATCGAACACCGGGGAGCTGTTTTTT.

J is TRBJ2-1 and V is TRBV29-1; the match to TRBD2 covers 11 bases. CDR3 length: 14 residues. Per the germline V gene, CDR1 is SQVTM and CDR2 is ANQGSEA. DNA for the CDR3: TGCAGTAGCGGGGGGGGGCCCTCGGTCTATGAGCAGTTCTTC. Translated, it gives CSSGGGPSVYEQFF.

This clonotype was seen ten or more times. The rearrangement links TRBV7-2 to TRBJ2-5; possible D gene TRBD1, 5 bases. CDR1 is SGHTA, CDR2 FQGNSA, per germline. The CDR3 is 16 residues long. Trimming cost V 1 base and J 3 bases, with 15 bases left between them. This CDR3 is CASSLVFAGSKETQYF. In nucleotides, the CDR3 is TGTGCCAGCAGCTTAGTTTTTGCAGGGTCAAAAGAGACCCAGTACTTC. Full variable domain (rest looked up from reference TRBV7-2 and TRBJ2-5): GAGVSQSPSNKVTEKGKDVELRCDPISGHTALYWYRQSLGQGLEFLIYFQGNSAPDKSGLPSDRFSAERTGGSVSTLTIQRTQQEDSAVYLCASSLVFAGSKETQYFGPGTRLLVL.

This clonotype occurred many times. The rearrangement joins TRBV5-1 to TRBJ2-1; TRBD1 aligns across 10 bases. J gave up 5 bases and V 0 bases, and 2 bases lay outside the gene matches. The CDR3 covers 15 residues. Per the germline V gene, CDR1 is SGHRS and CDR2 is YFSETQ. The CDR3 DNA reads as TGCGCCAGCAGCTTGGGCGGGACAGGGGACAATGAGCAGTTCTTC. Translation: CASSLGGTGDNEQFF.